This record concerns one T cell receptor (beta chain) sequence. What it binds is not known. The sample belongs to a study of human CD8 memory T cell subsets. Study findings and constraints: Higher diversity in stem-like memory T cells than in precursor exhausted T cells was suggested by Chao1 estimates.

TPEX cells were CCR7+ PD-1+ TIGIT+ early memory CD8+ T cells with exhausted-like traits. Buffy coats of healthy donors yielded the PBMC. Negative magnetic selection enriched total CD8+ T cells. A UMI-labeled 5' RACE approach was the method that produced the TCR beta libraries. TCRdb reworked the 5' RACE reads into one entry per CDR3 protein, no DNA. This table holds several thousand distinct CDR3 sequences. CDR1 and CDR2 (germline): MDHEN, SYDVKM. This CDR3 contains 18 residues. The sequenced sample was CD8+ T cells from PBMCs. The clonotype was recovered from a human donor in good health. The chain is built from TRBV28 and TRBJ1-5; TCRdb's D call, TRBD1, is unchecked because there is no DNA. The CDR3 loop is CASTLSGDGGQSNQPQHF.